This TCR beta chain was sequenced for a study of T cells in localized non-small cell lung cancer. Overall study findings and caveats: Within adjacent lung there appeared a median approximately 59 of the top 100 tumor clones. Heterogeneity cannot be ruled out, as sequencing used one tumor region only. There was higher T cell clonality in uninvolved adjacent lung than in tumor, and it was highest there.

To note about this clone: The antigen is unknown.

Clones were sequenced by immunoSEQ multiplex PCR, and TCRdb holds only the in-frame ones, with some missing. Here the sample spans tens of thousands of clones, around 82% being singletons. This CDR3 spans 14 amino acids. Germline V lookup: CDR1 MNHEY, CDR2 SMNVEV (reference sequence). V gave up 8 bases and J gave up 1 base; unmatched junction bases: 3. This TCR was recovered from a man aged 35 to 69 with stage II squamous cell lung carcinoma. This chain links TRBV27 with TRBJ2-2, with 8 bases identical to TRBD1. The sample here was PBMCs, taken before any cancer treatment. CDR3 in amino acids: CASGTGWNTGELFF. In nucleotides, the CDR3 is TGTGCCAGCGGGACAGGATGGAACACCGGGGAGCTGTTTTTT.